This TCR beta chain emerged from a study of graft-versus-host responses after intestinal transplantation. Worth noting for this clone: Its antigen is undetermined.

Assay used: immunoSEQ multiplex PCR; TCRdb lists only in-frame clones, some missing. In the table there are about 100,000 clones, 87% of which are singletons. Trimming removed 1 base at V and 0 bases at J, with 18 bases between. Germline V CDR1 and CDR2: MGHRA, YSYEKL. The CDR3 extends over 18 amino acids. Whole-study results and caveats: Early post-transplant declines in HvG were associated with peak levels of circulating GvH clones.

The sequencing used unstimulated CD4+ T cells sorted from spleen or lymph node cells, collected before transplant. This clonotype was sampled from a human donor who was the organ donor for an intestinal transplant. J is TRBJ1-1 and V is TRBV4-1; D not resolved. The CDR3 DNA is TGCGCCAGCAGCCAAGGTACCAGGTCGGGAAGTATGAACACTGAAGCTTTCTTT. Protein: CASSQGTRSGSMNTEAFF.